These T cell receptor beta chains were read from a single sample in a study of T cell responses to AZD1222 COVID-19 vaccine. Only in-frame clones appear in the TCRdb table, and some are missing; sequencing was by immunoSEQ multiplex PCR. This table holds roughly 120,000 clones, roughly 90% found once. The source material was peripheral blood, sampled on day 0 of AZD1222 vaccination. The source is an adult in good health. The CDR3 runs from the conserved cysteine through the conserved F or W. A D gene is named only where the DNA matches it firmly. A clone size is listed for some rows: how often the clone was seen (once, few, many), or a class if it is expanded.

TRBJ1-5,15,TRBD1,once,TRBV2,TGTGCCAGCAGGGACAGGGGGCTTTGGGTTCAGCCCCAGCATTTT,CASRDRGLWVQPQHF
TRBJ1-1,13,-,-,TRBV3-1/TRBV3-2,TGTGCCAGCAGCCAAGTGGAGAGGACTGAAGCTTTCTTT,CASSQVERTEAFF
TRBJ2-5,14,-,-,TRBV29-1,TGCAGCGTTGTGGTAGGGGTCCCCAAAGAGACCCAGTACTTC,CSVVVGVPKETQYF
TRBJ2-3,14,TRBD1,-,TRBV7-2,TGTGCCAGCAGCTCAACAGGGGGCGCAGATACGCAGTATTTT,CASSSTGGADTQYF
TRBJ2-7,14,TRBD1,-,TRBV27,TGTGCCAGCAGTTTCGAGACAGGGGGCTACGAGCAGTACTTC,CASSFETGGYEQYF
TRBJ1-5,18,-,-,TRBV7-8,TGTGCCAGCAGCTTAGGAAGGAGTGGGGGGTTAGGGAATCAGCCCCAGCATTTT,CASSLGRSGGLGNQPQHF
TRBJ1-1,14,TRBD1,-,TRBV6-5,TGTGCCAGCAGACTGGACAGGGTCAGCCCTGAAGCTTTCTTT,CASRLDRVSPEAFF
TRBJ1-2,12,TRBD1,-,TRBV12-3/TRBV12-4,TGTGCCACTAACCAGGGGGCCCTTGGCTACACCTTC,CATNQGALGYTF
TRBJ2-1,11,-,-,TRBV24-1,TGTGCCACCAGTGATTATGATGAGCAGTTCTTC,CATSDYDEQFF
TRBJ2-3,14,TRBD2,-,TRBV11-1,TGTGCCAGCAGCCAGACTAGCGGGGGTGGTACGCAGTATTTT,CASSQTSGGGTQYF
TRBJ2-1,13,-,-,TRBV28,TGTGCCAGCAATGCATGGTCCTACAATGAGCAGTTCTTC,CASNAWSYNEQFF
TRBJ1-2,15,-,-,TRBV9,TGTGCCAGCAGCCAGAGGACAGAGAGGGGTTGGGGCTACACCTTC,CASSQRTERGWGYTF
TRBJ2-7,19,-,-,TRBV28,TGTGCCAGCAGTTTCGGGAGACAGGACCTTTCATGGGGCCCCTACGAGCAGTACTTC,CASSFGRQDLSWGPYEQYF
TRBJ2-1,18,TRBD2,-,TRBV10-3,TGTGCCATCAGTGACCCCGACAGGACTAGCGGGATATGGGATGAGCAGTTCTTC,CAISDPDRTSGIWDEQFF
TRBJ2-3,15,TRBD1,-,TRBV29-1,TGCAGCGTAACACCGACAGGGGGAGGGACAGATACGCAGTATTTT,CSVTPTGGGTDTQYF
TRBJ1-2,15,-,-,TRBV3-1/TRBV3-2,TGTGCCAGCAGCCAAGGGCCTAGGCTTGTCTATGGCTACACCTTC,CASSQGPRLVYGYTF
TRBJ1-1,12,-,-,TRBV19,TGTGCCAGTAGTGAACAGGGAAAGACAGCTTTCTTT,CASSEQGKTAFF
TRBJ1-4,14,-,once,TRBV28,TGTGCCAGCAGTCAAACGGACAGTTATGAAAAACTGTTTTTT,CASSQTDSYEKLFF
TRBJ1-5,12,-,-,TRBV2,TGTGCCAGCAGCTCTACAAATCAGCCCCAGCATTTT,CASSSTNQPQHF
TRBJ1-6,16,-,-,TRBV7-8,TGTGCCAGCAGCTTAGCCCGACTGGGTGGAACTTCACCCCTCCACTTT,CASSLARLGGTSPLHF
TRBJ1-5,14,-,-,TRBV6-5,TGTGCCAGCAGGGGACTCCTAAGGGATCAGCCCCAGCATTTT,CASRGLLRDQPQHF
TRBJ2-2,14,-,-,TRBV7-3,TGTGCCAGCAGCTTAGGGGCGGACACCGGGGAGCTGTTTTTT,CASSLGADTGELFF
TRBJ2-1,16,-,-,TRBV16,TGTGCCAGCAGCCAATCGTTGGGGGCATCCTACAATGAGCAGTTCTTC,CASSQSLGASYNEQFF
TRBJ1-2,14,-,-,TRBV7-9,TGTGCCAGCAGCCGAAGCGGGGCAGACTATGGCTACACCTTC,CASSRSGADYGYTF
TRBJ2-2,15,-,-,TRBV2,TGTGCCAGCAGTCCTAGCGAGATATCCCCGGGCGTGCTGTTTTTT,CASSPSEISPGVLFF
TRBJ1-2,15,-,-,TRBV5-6,TGTGCCAGCAGCTTGAGCGAGGGTTCGAACTATGGCTACACCTTC,CASSLSEGSNYGYTF
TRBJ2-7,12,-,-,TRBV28,TGTGCCAGCACCAAATGGGGTTACGAGCAGTACTTC,CASTKWGYEQYF
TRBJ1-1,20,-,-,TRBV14,TGTGCCAGCAGCCATACTCCCCGCGCGGGACGCCGGTCGGGGAACACTGAAGCTTTCTTT,CASSHTPRAGRRSGNTEAFF
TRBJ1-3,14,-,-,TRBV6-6,TGTGCCAGCAGCTTTACAGGATCGAGAAACACCATATATTTT,CASSFTGSRNTIYF
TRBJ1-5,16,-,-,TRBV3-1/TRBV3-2,TGTGCCAGCAGCCAAGAACCACCCGAGGGCAATCAGCCCCAGCATTTT,CASSQEPPEGNQPQHF
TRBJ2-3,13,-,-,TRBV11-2,TGTGCCAGCAGCTTGGGTGGGTTAGATACGCAGTATTTT,CASSLGGLDTQYF
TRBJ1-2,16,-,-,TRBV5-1,TGCGCCAGCAGCTTTCTCGGAACGCCCGTTGACTATGGCTACACCTTC,CASSFLGTPVDYGYTF
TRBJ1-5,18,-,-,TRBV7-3,TGTGCCAGCAGCTTAACGATCAAATGGAAGTGTAGCAATCAGCCCCAGCATTTT,CASSLTIKWKCSNQPQHF
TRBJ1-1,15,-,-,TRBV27,TGTGCCAGCAGTCCGCCCGGTGCTATGAACACTGAAGCTTTCTTT,CASSPPGAMNTEAFF
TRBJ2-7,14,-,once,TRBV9,TGTGCCAGCAGCCGTAGGGTTTCAACCTACGAGCAGTACTTC,CASSRRVSTYEQYF
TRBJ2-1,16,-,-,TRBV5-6,TGTGCCAGCAGCTTGCGAGTTTTGTCCCCCTACAATGAGCAGTTCTTC,CASSLRVLSPYNEQFF
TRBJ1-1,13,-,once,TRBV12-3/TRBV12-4,TGTGCCAGCAGTTTTGGGACACCTATTGGGGCTTTCTTT,CASSFGTPIGAFF
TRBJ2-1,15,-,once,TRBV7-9,TGTGCCAGCAGCTTTTCGGGGCGGGTGGACAATGAGCAGTTCTTC,CASSFSGRVDNEQFF
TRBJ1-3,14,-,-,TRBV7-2,TGTGCCAGCAGACCTCCGGGGACTGGAAACACCATATATTTT,CASRPPGTGNTIYF
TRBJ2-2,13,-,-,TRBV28,TGTGCCAGCAGTTGGGGCCGGGGGCTAGGGCTGTTTTTT,CASSWGRGLGLFF
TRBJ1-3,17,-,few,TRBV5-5,TGTGCCAGCAGCCCGAGGCGAGTCCAGGGGTTGGCAAACACCATATATTTT,CASSPRRVQGLANTIYF
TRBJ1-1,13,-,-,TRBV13,TGTGCCAGCAGCTTAGTGGGTAGCACTGAAGCTTTCTTT,CASSLVGSTEAFF
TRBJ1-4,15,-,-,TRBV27,TGTGCCAGCAGTTCCTCCCGTTGGACTAATGAAAAACTGTTTTTT,CASSSSRWTNEKLFF
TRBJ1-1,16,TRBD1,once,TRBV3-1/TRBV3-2,TGTGCCAGCAGCACCAGACAGGGGGCCTTGAACACTGAAGCTTTCTTT,CASSTRQGALNTEAFF
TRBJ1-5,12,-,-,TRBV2,TGTGCCAGCACATCAAGCGGTCAGCCCCAGCATTTT,CASTSSGQPQHF
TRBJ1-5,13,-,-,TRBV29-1,TGCAGCGTTGGATCGGAAGGGTATCAGCCCCAGCATTTT,CSVGSEGYQPQHF
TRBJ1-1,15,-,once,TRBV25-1,TGTGCCAGCAGTGGCTGGGGGGCTATGGGTTTTGAAGCTTTCTTT,CASSGWGAMGFEAFF